This T cell receptor (beta chain) was obtained from a study of shared clonotypes between healthy human individuals. On sorted subsets, replicate PCRs used about 180 ng DNA, or some 28,000 T cell genomes. TCRdb's table, derived via immunoSEQ multiplex PCR, lists solely in-frame clones and lacks some. Here the sample spans about 730,000 clones, roughly 72% being singletons. The healthy adult donors were HIV-negative and reported no recent acute infections or vaccinations. Splitting the CD4+ cells yielded a CD45RA+ naive subset and a CD45RA-negative memory subset. The CDR3 covers 18 residues. The ends were cut back, 4 bases at V and 0 bases at J, with 20 bases in the middle. The germline V gene encodes CDR1 MGHRA and CDR2 YSYEKL.

The sequenced sample consisted of memory CD4+ T cells sorted from blood. Documented subset: CD45RA-negative fraction. The chain uses TRBV4-1 and TRBJ2-3, with D tentatively TRBD1 (6 bases). The TCR was taken from a woman between 25 and 40 years old in good health. Written as DNA, the CDR3 is TGCGCCAGCAGCCGCCACCAAGGAGGACAGCTTAGCACAGATACGCAGTATTTT. Protein sequence: CASSRHQGGQLSTDTQYF.